This record concerns one TCR beta chain sequence. Its antigen is still unknown. The CDR3 spans 14 residues. Germline lookup yields CDR1 LGHNA and CDR2 YSLEER. V shed 0 bases and J shed 8 bases, with 13 bases lying between them. This record comes from a study of T cell responses to AZD1222 COVID-19 vaccine. Regarding the study as a whole: Baseline serology detected seropositivity in only a handful of AZD1222 recipients. The study found Spike-specific TCR breadth and depth rose after two AZD1222 doses.

Profiled with immunoSEQ multiplex PCR; TCRdb holds only in-frame clones, not every one. Of 60,000 to 65,000 clones in the sample, 76% are singletons; the top ten hold over 12%. V gene TRBV4-3 combines with J gene TRBJ1-2; no clear D. This specimen consisted of peripheral blood, obtained on day 0 of AZD1222 vaccination. This sequence was found in an adult in good health. The CDR3 nucleotides read TGCGCCAGCAGCCAAGAGTCAGCATCTCGGGGCTACACCTTC. This sequence encodes CASSQESASRGYTF.